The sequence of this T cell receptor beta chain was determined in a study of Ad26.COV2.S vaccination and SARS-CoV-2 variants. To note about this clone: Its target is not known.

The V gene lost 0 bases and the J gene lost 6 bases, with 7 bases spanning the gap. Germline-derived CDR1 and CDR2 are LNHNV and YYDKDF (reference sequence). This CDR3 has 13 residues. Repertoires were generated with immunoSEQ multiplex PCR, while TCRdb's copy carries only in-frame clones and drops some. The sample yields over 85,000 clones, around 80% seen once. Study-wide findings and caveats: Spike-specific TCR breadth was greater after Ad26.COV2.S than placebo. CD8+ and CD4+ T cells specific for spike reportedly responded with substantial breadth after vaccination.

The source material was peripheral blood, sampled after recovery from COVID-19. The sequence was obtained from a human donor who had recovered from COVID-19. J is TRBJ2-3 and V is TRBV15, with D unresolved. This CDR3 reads CATSRDPDDTQYF. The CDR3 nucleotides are TGTGCCACCAGCAGAGATCCGGATGATACGCAGTATTTT.